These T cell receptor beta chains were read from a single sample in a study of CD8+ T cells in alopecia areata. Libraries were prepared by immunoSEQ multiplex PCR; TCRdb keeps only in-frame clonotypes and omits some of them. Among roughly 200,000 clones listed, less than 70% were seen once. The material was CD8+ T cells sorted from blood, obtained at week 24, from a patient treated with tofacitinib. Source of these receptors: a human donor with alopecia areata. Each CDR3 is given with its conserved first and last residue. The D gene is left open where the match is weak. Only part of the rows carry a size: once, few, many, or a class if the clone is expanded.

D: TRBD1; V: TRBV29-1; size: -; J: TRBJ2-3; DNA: TGCAGCGTTCCAAGCGGGTCGGGACAGGGGGCAGATACGCAGTATTTT; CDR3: CSVPSGSGQGADTQYF
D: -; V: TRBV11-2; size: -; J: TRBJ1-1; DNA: TGTGCCAGCAGCTTGGGCTATCCGAGCGATGGGGCTTTCTTT; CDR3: CASSLGYPSDGAFF
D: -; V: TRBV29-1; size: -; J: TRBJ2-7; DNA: TGCAGCGTGCAGGGGGGGACAGTCTCCTACGAGCAGTACTTC; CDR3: CSVQGGTVSYEQYF
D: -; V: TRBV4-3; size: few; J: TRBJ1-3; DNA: TGCGCCAGCAGCCAAGATGGCGGCCAGCCTGGAAACACCATATATTTT; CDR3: CASSQDGGQPGNTIYF
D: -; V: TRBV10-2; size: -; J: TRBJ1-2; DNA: TGCGCCAGCAGTGAGGGGGGATATGGCTACACCTTC; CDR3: CASSEGGYGYTF
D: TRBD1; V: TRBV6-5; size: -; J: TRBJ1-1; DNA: TGTGCCAGCAGTTACCCGACAGGGTGGGGCACTGAAGCTTTCTTT; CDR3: CASSYPTGWGTEAFF
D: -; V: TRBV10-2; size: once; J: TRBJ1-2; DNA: TGCGCCAGCAGTGAGCCCAGGGGTGGCTACACCTTC; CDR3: CASSEPRGGYTF
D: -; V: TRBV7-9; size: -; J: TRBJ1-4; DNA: TGTGCCAGCTGCGAGACTGCGGGGGTTGGTGAAAAACTGTTTTTT; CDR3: CASCETAGVGEKLFF
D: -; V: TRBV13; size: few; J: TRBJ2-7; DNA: TGTGCCAGCAGCTTAGGCCAGGGGCCTAACTACGAGCAGTACTTC; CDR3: CASSLGQGPNYEQYF
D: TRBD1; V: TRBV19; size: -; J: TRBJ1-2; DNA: TGTGCCAGTAAGACAGGGGGAGAAGTCTATGGCTACACCTTC; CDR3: CASKTGGEVYGYTF
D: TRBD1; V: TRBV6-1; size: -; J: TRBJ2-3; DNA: TGTGCCAGCGGCTCAGGGGGCGGGGCAGATACGCAGTATTTT; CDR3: CASGSGGGADTQYF
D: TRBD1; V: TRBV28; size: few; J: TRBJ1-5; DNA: TGTGCCGGGTCCGGGACAGGGCATCAGCCCCAGCATTTT; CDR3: CAGSGTGHQPQHF
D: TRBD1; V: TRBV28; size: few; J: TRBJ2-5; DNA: TGTGCCAGCGTGGACAGGGGCGAAGAGACCCAGTACTTC; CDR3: CASVDRGEETQYF
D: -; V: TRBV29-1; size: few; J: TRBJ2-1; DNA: TGCAGCGTTGTACCACGTGGGGATGAGCAGTTCTTC; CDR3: CSVVPRGDEQFF
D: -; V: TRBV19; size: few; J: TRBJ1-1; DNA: TGTGCCAGTAGGCCTCGTGGGAACACTGAAGCTTTCTTT; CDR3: CASRPRGNTEAFF
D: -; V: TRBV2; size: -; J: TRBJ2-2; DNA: TGTGCCAGCAGTACCCTCTCTTCGGCAGCTAACACCGGGGAGCTGTTTTTT; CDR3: CASSTLSSAANTGELFF
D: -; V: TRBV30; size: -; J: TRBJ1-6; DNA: TGTGCCTGGAGTGAGGGAGTCGGGGATTCACCCCTCCACTTT; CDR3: CAWSEGVGDSPLHF
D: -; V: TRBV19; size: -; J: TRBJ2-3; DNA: TGTGCCAGTCAGGAGTTTTTAAGTCAGTCAGATACGCAGTATTTT; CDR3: CASQEFLSQSDTQYF
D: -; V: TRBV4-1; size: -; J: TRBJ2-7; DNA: TGCGCCAGCAGCCTTGGAACAGGGAGCTCCTACGAGCAGTACTTC; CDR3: CASSLGTGSSYEQYF
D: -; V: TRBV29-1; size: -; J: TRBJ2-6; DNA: TGCAGCGTTGTGGGTCCCCCCGGAGGGGCCCGCAGCTCTGGGGCCAACGTCCTGACTTTC; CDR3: CSVVGPPGGARSSGANVLTF
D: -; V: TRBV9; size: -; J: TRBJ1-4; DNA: TGTGCCAGCAGCGCCTCAGGGACAACTAATGAAAAACTGTTTTTT; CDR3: CASSASGTTNEKLFF
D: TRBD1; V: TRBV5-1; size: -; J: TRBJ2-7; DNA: TGCGCCAGCAGCCTAAGAGGACAGGGAGCCTACGAGCAGTACTTC; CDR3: CASSLRGQGAYEQYF
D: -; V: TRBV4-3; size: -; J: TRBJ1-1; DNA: TGCGCCAGCAGCCAAGATGTGGCACGGCGACCTGAAGCTTTCTTT; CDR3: CASSQDVARRPEAFF
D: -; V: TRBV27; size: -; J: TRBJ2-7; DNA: TGTGCCAGCAGTTCCCCCAGGGAGGCGGTTTACGAGCAGTACTTC; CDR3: CASSSPREAVYEQYF
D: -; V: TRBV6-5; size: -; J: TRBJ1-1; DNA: TGTGCCAGCAGCTCGCGGGGAACTGAAGCTTTCTTT; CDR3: CASSSRGTEAFF
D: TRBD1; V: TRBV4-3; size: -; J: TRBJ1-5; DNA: TGCGCCAGCAGCCACGGACAGGGCGATCAGCCCCAGCATTTT; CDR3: CASSHGQGDQPQHF
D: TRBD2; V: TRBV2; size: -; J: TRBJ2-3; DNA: TGTGCCAGCAGTGAATCCGTAGGGACTAGGAACGTAGATACGCAGTATTTT; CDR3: CASSESVGTRNVDTQYF
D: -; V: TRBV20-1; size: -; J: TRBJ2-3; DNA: TGCAGTGCTAAGTTTGCAGATACGCAGTATTTT; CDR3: CSAKFADTQYF